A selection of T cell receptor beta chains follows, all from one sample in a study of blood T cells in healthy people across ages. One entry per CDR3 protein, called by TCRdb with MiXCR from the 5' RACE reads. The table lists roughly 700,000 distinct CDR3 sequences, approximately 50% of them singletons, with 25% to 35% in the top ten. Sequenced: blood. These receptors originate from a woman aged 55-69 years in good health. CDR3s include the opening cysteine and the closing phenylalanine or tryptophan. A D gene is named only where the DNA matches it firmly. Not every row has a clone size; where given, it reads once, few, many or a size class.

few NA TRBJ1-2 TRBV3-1 TGTGCCAGCAGCCAAGGTGCCGGGAACTATGGCTACACCTTC CASSQGAGNYGYTF
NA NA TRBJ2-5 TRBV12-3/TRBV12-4 TGTGCCAGCAGTTTTCACATGGGCCTTAGGGAGACCCAGTACTTC CASSFHMGLRETQYF
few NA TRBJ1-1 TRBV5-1 TGCGCCAGCAGCTTTGTTGGCAGAAACACTGAAGCTTTCTTT CASSFVGRNTEAFF
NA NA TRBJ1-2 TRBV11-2 TGTGCCAGCAGCGGGCGGGGAGACTATGGCTACACCTTC CASSGRGDYGYTF
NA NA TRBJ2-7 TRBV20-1 TGCAGTGCTAGAGAGCCTACGGGGTACTACGAGCAGTACTTC CSAREPTGYYEQYF
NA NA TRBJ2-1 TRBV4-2 TGTGCCAGCAGCCAAGGACTGGCCGGTGAGCAGTTCTTC CASSQGLAGEQFF
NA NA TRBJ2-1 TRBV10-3 TGTGCCACGTTGAGAACGGGAGCCTACAATGAGCAGTTCTTC CATLRTGAYNEQFF
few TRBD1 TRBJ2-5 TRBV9 TGTGCCAGCCAACCCGGGACAGGGAAAGAGACCCAGTACTTC CASQPGTGKETQYF
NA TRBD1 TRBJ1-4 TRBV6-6 TGTGCCAGCAGTTATCTTCCCGCTGGGACAGGGAAACTGTTTTTT CASSYLPAGTGKLFF
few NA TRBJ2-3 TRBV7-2 TGTGCCAGCAGCATCGGGACTGGGCGGGCAGATACGCAGTATTTT CASSIGTGRADTQYF
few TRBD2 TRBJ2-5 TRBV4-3 TGCGCCAGCAGCCAATGGGGACTAGCGAAACCGGATGAAGAGACCCAGTACTTC CASSQWGLAKPDEETQYF
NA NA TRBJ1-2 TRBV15 TGTGCCACCAGAGACCCGGGAAGGGGCGGCTACACCTTC CATRDPGRGGYTF
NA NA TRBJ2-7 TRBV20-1 TGCAGTGCTAGGATCACGGGCGGGACTTCGTACGAGCAGTACTTC CSARITGGTSYEQYF
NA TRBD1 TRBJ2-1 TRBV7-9 TGTGCCAGCAGCAAACCGGGACAGGGTTACAATGAGCAGTTCTTC CASSKPGQGYNEQFF
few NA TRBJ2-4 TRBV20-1 TGCAGGGTACAGGGAGGGACAAAAAACATTCAGTACTTC CRVQGGTKNIQYF
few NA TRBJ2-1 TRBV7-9 TGTGCCAGCAGCCTATTAGCAACAGTCCTCAATGAGCAGTTCTTC CASSLLATVLNEQFF
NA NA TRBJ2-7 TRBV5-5 TGTGCCAGCAGCCACGGACAGTACGAGCAGTACTTC CASSHGQYEQYF
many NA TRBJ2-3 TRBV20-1 TGCAGTGCTAGACAACTGACCCTGGGGTCAGATACGCAGTATTTT CSARQLTLGSDTQYF
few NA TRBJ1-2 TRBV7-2 TGTGCCAGCAGCTTAGTTAGTGCTCAGGGGAGTAACTATGGCTACACCTTC CASSLVSAQGSNYGYTF
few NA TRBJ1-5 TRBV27 TGTGCCAGCAGTTCACTAAGGGGACGGGTCCTTAGCAATCAGCCCCAGCATTTT CASSSLRGRVLSNQPQHF
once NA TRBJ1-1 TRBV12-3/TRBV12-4 TGTGCCAGCAGTTTTTCAGGCAAGAACACTGAAGCTTTCTTT CASSFSGKNTEAFF
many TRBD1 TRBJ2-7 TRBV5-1 TGCGCCAGCAGCTTGGATAGGGACAGGACCTACGAGCAGTACTTC CASSLDRDRTYEQYF
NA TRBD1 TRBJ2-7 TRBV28 TGTGCCAGCAGTCCTCGGGACAGGGTGTCCGAGCAGTACTTC CASSPRDRVSEQYF
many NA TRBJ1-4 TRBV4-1 TGCGCCAGCAGCCAAGATTCCAAGGGAGAAAAACTGTTTTTT CASSQDSKGEKLFF
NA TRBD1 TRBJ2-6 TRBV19 TGTGCCAGTAGTAGGATACAGGGGTTTTCTGGGGCCAACGTCCTGACTTTC CASSRIQGFSGANVLTF
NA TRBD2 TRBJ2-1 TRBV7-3 TGTGCCAGCAGCTTGGGAGGGTTTGGTGAGCAGTTCTTC CASSLGGFGEQFF
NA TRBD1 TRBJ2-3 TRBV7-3 TGTGCCAGCAGTTATGGGACAGGGGGGACAGATACGCAGTATTTT CASSYGTGGTDTQYF
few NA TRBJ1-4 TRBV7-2 TGTGCCAGCAGCGTTCAAGGGGGGCTGGGTGAAAAACTGTTTTTT CASSVQGGLGEKLFF
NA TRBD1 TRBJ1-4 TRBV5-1 TGCGCCAGCAGCTCGGGGGACAGCGGCAATGAAAAACTGTTTTTT CASSSGDSGNEKLFF
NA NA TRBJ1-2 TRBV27 TGTGCCAGCAGTTTCTTGGGGGGGCCTCTCTATGGCTACACCTTC CASSFLGGPLYGYTF
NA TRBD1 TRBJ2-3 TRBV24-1 TGTGCCACCAGTGACCCTCTCCATCCGGGACAGGCGCGCACAGATACGCAGTATTTT CATSDPLHPGQARTDTQYF